Given below is one TCR beta chain in context. Its antigen specificity is not known. No quality values exist for individual bases; no much larger clone is one base distant. This sample stems from a study of a mutant IDH1 vaccine in newly diagnosed glioma (dated by TCRdb to the early 2020s). At the level of the whole study: Vaccination began 4-6 weeks after radiotherapy alone, or alongside temozolomide cycles in the chemotherapy-containing groups. Longitudinal TCRB deep sequencing was performed for around 23 treated patients wherever samples were available for exploratory analyses. Prior to enrollment, patients had been given standard therapy consisting of radiotherapy alone, temozolomide alone, or radiochemotherapy with temozolomide, with the combination given to most patients. Peripheral blood was collected at six visits: V03 (baseline), V05, V07, V10, V12 and V13. Visit V12 was the week-35 safety follow-up and visit V13 was the week-47 end of study. Of the approximately 35 treated patients, around 62% were male and 37.5% were female, and a mean age of around 40 years was recorded.

The library relied on the immunoSEQ multiplex PCR assay. The hsTCRB Kit was used according to the manufacturer's protocol to amplify rearranged TCR beta chain sequences. TCRB libraries were sequenced on an Illumina MiSeq. In the paper's pipeline: The proprietary platform of the kit vendor was used for demultiplexing, trimming and gene mapping. TCRdb's version of the immuneACCESS table is confined to in-frame rearrangements and falls short of the full clone set. An unresolved V gene accounts for under half of the shortfall where checked; the remainder is of unknown origin. The V and J calls and clone size were taken over from that table, and D and trimming were inferred from the DNA. The sample contains 45,000 to 60,000 clones, more than 75% of them found a single time. The ten most abundant clones make up under 7.5% of the sample. The paper's findings and limits, for the study overall: Availability determined which PBMC samples were chosen for TCRB deep sequencing. According to the authors, sample limitations meant that analyses of patient blood samples could not be reproduced. Immune responses induced by the vaccine were seen in more than 85% of patients across multiple MHC alleles. No apparent relationship was observed between pseudoprogression and alterations in the top peripheral T cell clonotypes detected by TCRB sequencing.

The time point label on this specimen signifies: week 35, safety follow-up. Each vaccine dose was 300 ug of a 20-mer mutant IDH1 peptide in Montanide, given subcutaneously with topical imiquimod. Patients were given eight vaccinations, in weeks 1, 3, 5, 7, 11, 15, 19 and 23, which matched visits V03 through V10. Newly diagnosed WHO grade 3 or 4 IDH1-mutant astrocytomas showing loss of nuclear ATRX were present in the donors. The samples were drawn from NOA16, a multicentre, single-arm, open-label phase I trial in Germany that tested a mutant IDH1 peptide vaccine in humans for the first time. Genomic DNA for TCRB sequencing was extracted from EDTA blood using the DNeasy Blood and Tissue Kit. The sequence was obtained from a woman aged 40 to 50 with glioma. Sequencing was performed on PBMCs, taken from a glioma patient whose treatment included an IDH1 peptide vaccine.

The nucleotide sequence reads as follows: TGTGCCAGCAGAACTATCGCAGGGGGCTTCTATGGCTACACCTTC. The translation is CASRTIAGGFYGYTF. This sequence uses TRBV6-5 and TRBJ1-2; TRBD1 lines up with 8 middle nucleotides. The CDR3 has 15 amino acids, counting the end cysteine and phenylalanine. The entry retains the CDR3 DNA only, 45 bases that are in frame from base 1. Unmatched junction bases come to 10, with V trimmed by 6 bases and J by 4 bases. The germline V gene gives CDR1 as MNHEY and CDR2 as SVGAGI.